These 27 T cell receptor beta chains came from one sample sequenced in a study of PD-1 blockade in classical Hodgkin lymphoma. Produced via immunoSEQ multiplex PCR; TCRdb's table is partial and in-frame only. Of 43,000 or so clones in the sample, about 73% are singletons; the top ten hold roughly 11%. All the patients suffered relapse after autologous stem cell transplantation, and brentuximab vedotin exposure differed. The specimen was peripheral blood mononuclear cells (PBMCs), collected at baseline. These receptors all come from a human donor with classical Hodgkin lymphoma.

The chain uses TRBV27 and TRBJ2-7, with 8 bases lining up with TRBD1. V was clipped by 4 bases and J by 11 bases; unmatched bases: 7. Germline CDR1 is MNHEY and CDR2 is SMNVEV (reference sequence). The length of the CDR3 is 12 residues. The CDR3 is CASSSDREDEYF. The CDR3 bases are TGTGCCAGCAGTTCGGACAGGGAGGATGAGTACTTC.

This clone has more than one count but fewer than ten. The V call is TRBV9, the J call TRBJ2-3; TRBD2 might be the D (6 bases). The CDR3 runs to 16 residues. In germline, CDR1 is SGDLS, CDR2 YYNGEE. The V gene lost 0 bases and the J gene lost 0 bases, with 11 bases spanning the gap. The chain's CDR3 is CASSVDASGSTDTQYF. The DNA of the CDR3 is TGTGCCAGCAGCGTAGATGCGAGCGGGAGCACAGATACGCAGTATTTT. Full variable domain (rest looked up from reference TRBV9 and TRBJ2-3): DSGVTQTPKHLITATGQRVTLRCSPRSGDLSVYWYQQSLDQGLQFLIQYYNGEERAKGNILERFSAQQFPDLHSELNLSSLELGDSALYFCASSVDASGSTDTQYFGPGTRLTVL.

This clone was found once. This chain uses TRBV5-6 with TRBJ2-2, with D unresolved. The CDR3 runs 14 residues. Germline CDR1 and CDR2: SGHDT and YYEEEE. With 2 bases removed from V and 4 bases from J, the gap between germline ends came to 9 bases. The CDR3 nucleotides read TGTGCCAGCAGCTTTCAGTCGGTCACCGGGGAGCTGTTTTTT. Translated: CASSFQSVTGELFF.

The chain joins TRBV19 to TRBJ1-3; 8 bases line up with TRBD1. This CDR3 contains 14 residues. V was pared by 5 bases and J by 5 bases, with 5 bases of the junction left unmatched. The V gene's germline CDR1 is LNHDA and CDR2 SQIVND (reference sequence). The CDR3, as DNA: TGTGCCAGTAGTTCTACAGGGGGGAGAAACACCATATATTTT. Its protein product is CASSSTGGRNTIYF.

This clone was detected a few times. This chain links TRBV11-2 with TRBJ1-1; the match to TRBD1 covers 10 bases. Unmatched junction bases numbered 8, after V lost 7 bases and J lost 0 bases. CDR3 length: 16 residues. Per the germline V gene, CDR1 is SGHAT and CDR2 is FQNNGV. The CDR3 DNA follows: TGTGCCAGCACCCGGGACAGGGGAGGGATGAACACTGAAGCTTTCTTT. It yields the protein CASTRDRGGMNTEAFF.

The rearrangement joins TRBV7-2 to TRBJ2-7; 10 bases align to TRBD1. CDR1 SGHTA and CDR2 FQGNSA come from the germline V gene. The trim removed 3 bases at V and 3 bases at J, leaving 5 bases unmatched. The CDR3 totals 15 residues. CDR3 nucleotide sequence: TGTGCCAGCAGCTTCTGGACAGGGGGAGACTACGAGCAGTACTTC. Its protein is CASSFWTGGDYEQYF.

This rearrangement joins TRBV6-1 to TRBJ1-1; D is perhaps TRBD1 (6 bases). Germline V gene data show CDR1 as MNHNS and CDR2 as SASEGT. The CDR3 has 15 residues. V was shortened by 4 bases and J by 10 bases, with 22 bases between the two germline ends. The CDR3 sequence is CASSVGGEMRAGAFF. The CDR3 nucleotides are TGTGCCAGCAGTGTAGGGGGAGAGATGCGGGCGGGAGCTTTCTTT.

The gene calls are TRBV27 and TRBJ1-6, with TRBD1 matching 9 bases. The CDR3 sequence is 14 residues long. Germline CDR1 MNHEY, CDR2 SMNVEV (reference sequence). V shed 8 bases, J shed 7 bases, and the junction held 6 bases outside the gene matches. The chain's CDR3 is CASYGTGLNSPLHF. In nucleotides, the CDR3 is TGTGCCAGCTACGGGACAGGGTTGAATTCACCCCTCCACTTT.

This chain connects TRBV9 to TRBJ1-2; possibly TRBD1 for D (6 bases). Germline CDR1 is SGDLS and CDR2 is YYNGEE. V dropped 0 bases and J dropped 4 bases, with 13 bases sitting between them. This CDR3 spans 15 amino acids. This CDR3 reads CASSVVAGVGYGYTF. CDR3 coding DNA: TGTGCCAGCAGCGTAGTAGCAGGGGTCGGCTATGGCTACACCTTC.

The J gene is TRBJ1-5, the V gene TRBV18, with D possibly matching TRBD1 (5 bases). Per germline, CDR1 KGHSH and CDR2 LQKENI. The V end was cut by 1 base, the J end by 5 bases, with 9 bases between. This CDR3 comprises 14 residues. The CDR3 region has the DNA TGTGCCAGCTCACCACAGACGGGGGATCAGCCCCAGCATTTT. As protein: CASSPQTGDQPQHF.

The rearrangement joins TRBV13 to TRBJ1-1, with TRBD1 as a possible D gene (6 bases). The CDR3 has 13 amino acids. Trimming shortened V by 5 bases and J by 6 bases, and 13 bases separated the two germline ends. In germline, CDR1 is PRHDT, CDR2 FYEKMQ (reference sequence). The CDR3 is CASSRDIGAEAFF. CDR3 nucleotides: TGTGCCAGCAGCCGGGACATTGGGGCTGAAGCTTTCTTT.

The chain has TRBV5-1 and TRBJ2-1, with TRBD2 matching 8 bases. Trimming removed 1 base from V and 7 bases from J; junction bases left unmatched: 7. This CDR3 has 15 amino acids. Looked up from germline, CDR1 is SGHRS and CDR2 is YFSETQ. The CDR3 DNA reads TGCGCCAGCAGCTTGCAAGCGGGAGTAACAAATGAGCAGTTCTTC. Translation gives CASSLQAGVTNEQFF.

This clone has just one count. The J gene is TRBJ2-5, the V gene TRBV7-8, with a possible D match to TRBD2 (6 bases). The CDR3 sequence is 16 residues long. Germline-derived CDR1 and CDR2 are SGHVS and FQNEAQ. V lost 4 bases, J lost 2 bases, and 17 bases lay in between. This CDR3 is CASSSRGTRTQETQYF. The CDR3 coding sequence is TGTGCCAGCAGCTCCCGCGGGACCAGAACGCAAGAGACCCAGTACTTC.

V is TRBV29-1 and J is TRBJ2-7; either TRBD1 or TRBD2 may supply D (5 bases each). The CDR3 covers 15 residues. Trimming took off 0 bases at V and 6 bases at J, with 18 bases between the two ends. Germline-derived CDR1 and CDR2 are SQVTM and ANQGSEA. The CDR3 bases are TGCAGCGTTGAAGATCTTGGGGCGCCGGGATCCGAGCAGTACTTC. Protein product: CSVEDLGAPGSEQYF.

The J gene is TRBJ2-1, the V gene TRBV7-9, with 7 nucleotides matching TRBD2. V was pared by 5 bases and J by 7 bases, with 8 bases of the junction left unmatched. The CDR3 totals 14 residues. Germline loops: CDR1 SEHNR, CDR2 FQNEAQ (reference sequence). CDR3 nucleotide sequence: TGTGCCAGCAGCCCCCGGGGGGAAGGAAATGAGCAGTTCTTC. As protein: CASSPRGEGNEQFF.

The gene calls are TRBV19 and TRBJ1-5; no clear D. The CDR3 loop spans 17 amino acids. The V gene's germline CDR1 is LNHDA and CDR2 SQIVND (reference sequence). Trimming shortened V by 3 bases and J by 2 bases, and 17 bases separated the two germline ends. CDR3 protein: CASSIASNFVGNQPQHF. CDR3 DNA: TGTGCCAGTAGTATCGCATCGAATTTCGTGGGCAATCAGCCCCAGCATTTT.

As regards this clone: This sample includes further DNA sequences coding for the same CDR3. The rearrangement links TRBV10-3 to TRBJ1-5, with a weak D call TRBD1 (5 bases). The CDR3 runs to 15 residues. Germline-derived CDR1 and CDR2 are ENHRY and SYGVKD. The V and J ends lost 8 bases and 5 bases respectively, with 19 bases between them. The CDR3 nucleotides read TGTGCCATCGGGGGTCGGGTACCGGGGGATCAGCCCCAGCATTTT. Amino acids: CAIGGRVPGDQPQHF.

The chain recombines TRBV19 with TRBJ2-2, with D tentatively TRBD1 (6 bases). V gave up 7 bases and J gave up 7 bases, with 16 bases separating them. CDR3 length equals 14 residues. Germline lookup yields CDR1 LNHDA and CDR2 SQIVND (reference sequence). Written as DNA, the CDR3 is TGTGCCAGTACCCCGGGTTTGGACAGCGGGGAGCTGTTTTTT. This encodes CASTPGLDSGELFF. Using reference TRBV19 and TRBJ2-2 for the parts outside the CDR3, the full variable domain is DGGITQSPKYLFRKEGQNVTLSCEQNLNHDAMYWYRQDPGQGLRLIYYSQIVNDFQKGDIAEGYSVSREKKESFPLTVTSAQKNPTAFYLCASTPGLDSGELFFGEGSRLTVL.

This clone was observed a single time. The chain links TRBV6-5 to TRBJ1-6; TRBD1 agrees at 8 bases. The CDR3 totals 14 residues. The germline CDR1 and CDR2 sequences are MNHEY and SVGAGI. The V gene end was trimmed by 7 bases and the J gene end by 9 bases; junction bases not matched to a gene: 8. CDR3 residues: CASNDRGFLSPLHF. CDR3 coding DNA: TGTGCCAGCAACGACAGGGGATTTCTTTCACCCCTCCACTTT.

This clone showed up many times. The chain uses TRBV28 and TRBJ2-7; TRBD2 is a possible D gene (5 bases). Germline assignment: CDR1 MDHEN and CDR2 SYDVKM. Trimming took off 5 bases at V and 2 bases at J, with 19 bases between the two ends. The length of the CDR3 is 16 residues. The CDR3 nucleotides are TGTGCCAGCAGTCTCAACCCGGACCGGGAAACCTACGAGCAGTACTTC. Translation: CASSLNPDRETYEQYF.

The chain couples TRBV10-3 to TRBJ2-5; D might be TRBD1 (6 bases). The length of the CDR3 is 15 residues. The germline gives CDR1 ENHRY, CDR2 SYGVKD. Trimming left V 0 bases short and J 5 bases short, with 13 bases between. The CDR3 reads CAISESLGTKETQYF. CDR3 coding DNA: TGTGCCATCAGTGAGTCGTTGGGGACAAAGGAGACCCAGTACTTC.

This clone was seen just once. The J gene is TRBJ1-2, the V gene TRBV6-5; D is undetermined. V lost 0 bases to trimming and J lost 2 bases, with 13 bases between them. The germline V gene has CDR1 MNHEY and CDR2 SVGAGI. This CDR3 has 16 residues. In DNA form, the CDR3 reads TGTGCCAGCAGTTACTCGTTGTCCCAGAGGAACTATGGCTACACCTTC. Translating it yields CASSYSLSQRNYGYTF.

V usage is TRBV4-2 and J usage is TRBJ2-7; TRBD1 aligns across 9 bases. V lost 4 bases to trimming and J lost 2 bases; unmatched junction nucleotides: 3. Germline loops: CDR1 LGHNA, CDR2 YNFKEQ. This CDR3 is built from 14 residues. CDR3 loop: CASSPDRGPYEQYF. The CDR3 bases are TGTGCCAGCAGCCCGGACAGGGGCCCCTACGAGCAGTACTTC.

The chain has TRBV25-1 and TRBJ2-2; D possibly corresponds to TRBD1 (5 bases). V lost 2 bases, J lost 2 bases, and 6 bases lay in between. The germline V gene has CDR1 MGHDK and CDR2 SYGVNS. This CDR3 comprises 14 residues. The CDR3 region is CASSEGANTGELFF. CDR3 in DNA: TGTGCCAGCAGTGAAGGGGCAAACACCGGGGAGCTGTTTTTT.

In nucleotides, the CDR3 is TGTGCCAGCAGCGTTACAGGGGATCAAGCTTTCTTT. Amino acid sequence: CASSVTGDQAFF. The rearrangement joins TRBV7-9 to TRBJ1-1; TRBD1 matches 7 bases. Germline trimming cut 5 bases from V and 9 bases from J; bases unmatched to any gene: 6. In germline, CDR1 is SEHNR, CDR2 FQNEAQ (reference sequence). This CDR3 spans 12 amino acids.

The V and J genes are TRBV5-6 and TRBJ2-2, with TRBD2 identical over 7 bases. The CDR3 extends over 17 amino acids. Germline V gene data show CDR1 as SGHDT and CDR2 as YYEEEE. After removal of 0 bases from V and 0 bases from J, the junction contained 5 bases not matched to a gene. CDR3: CASSLEWGLPNTGELFF. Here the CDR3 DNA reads TGTGCCAGCAGCTTGGAGTGGGGACTACCGAACACCGGGGAGCTGTTTTTT.

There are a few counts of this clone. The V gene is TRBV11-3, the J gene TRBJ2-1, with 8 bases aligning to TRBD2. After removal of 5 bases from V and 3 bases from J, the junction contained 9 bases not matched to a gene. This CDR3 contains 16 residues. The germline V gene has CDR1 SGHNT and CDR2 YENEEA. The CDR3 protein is CASSRNIAGIYNEQFF. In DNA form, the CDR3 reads TGTGCCAGCAGCAGAAACATAGCGGGGATCTACAATGAGCAGTTCTTC.